This passage covers 19 T cell receptor beta chains from one sample sequenced in a study of pediatric ulcerative colitis. Clones were sequenced by immunoSEQ multiplex PCR, and TCRdb holds only the in-frame ones, with some missing. The sample lists 30,000 to 45,000 clones, 83% occurring once. Sequencing used blood. The source of these receptors is a girl aged 5 to 17 with moderate ulcerative colitis.

This chain uses TRBV6-5 with TRBJ2-7; D remains ambiguous. Germline loops: CDR1 MNHEY, CDR2 SVGAGI. The V end was cut by 0 bases, the J end by 0 bases, with 6 bases between. The CDR3 is made up of 14 amino acids. Written as DNA, the CDR3 is TGTGCCAGCAGTTACTCGGCGGACTCCTACGAGCAGTACTTC. Amino acids: CASSYSADSYEQYF.

The CDR3 coding sequence is TGCGCCAGCAGCGCCGGGGACAGGGGAAATGGCTACACCTTC. Translation: CASSAGDRGNGYTF. The rearrangement joins TRBV5-1 to TRBJ1-2, with 10 nucleotides matching TRBD1. Germline V gene lookup returns CDR1 SGHRS and CDR2 YFSETQ. CDR3 length equals 14 residues. Losses at the gene ends were 4 bases for V and 6 bases for J; bases not matched to a gene: 6.

The chain carries TRBV7-9 and TRBJ2-1, with TRBD1 identical over 9 bases. The length of the CDR3 is 15 residues. With V trimmed by 5 bases and J by 4 bases, 6 bases remained unmatched. Germline assignment: CDR1 SEHNR and CDR2 FQNEAQ (reference sequence). CDR3 nucleotide sequence: TGTGCCAGCAGCCCTGGGACAGGGTTTTACAATGAGCAGTTCTTC. Amino acid sequence: CASSPGTGFYNEQFF.

The J gene is TRBJ1-1, the V gene TRBV7-9, with 10 bases that match TRBD1. This CDR3 has 18 amino acids. Germline trimming cut 0 bases from V and 4 bases from J; bases unmatched to any gene: 11. Germline values: CDR1 SEHNR, CDR2 FQNEAQ (reference sequence). In DNA, the CDR3 is TGTGCCAGCAGCTTAGCGGGGGGACAGGGGTTGTTCGGCACTGAAGCTTTCTTT. This gives the protein CASSLAGGQGLFGTEAFF.

This clone occurred once. The chain carries TRBV7-8 and TRBJ1-6; the D is unclear. Deletions cut 4 bases from V and 10 bases from J, with 8 bases between. The CDR3 sequence is 12 residues long. CDR1 is SGHVS, CDR2 FQNEAQ, per germline. The CDR3 DNA sequence: TGTGCCAGCAGCTATGAGGGCTCACCCCTCCACTTT. Translation: CASSYEGSPLHF.

The DNA for the CDR3 is TGTGCCAGCAGCTTAGCATGGGGAGACACAGATACGCAGTATTTT. This encodes CASSLAWGDTDTQYF. The chain employs TRBV13 and TRBJ2-3; weak D call: TRBD2 (5 bases). The CDR3 spans 15 residues. Germline assignment: CDR1 PRHDT and CDR2 FYEKMQ (reference sequence). Trimming took off 1 base at V and 2 bases at J, with 10 bases between the two ends.

The chain recombines TRBV5-4 with TRBJ2-7; D possibly corresponds to TRBD2 (6 bases). Germline CDR1 SGHNT, CDR2 YYREEE (reference sequence). The CDR3 has 14 residues. V was shortened by 0 bases and J by 3 bases, with 10 bases between the two germline ends. CDR3 loop: CASSLGVTSYEQYF. In DNA, the CDR3 is TGTGCCAGCAGCTTGGGTGTGACTAGCTACGAGCAGTACTTC.

The chain employs TRBV27 and TRBJ1-1; D gene unclear. V lost 6 bases, J lost 3 bases, and 11 bases lay in between. The CDR3 contains 13 residues. In germline, CDR1 is MNHEY, CDR2 SMNVEV (reference sequence). CDR3 region: CASRRIEDTEAFF. The CDR3 DNA reads as TGTGCCAGCAGGCGAATAGAGGACACTGAAGCTTTCTTT.

This chain uses TRBV4-1 with TRBJ2-7; D is possibly TRBD1 (5 bases). V was cut by 2 bases and J by 3 bases, with 14 bases left in between. The CDR3 covers 15 residues. Germline lookup yields CDR1 MGHRA and CDR2 YSYEKL. The CDR3 reads CASSQPIARGYEQYF. In DNA, the CDR3 is TGCGCCAGCAGCCAACCTATTGCTAGGGGCTACGAGCAGTACTTC.

The chain has TRBV6-5 and TRBJ2-1, with D possibly matching TRBD1 (5 bases). V lost 5 bases to trimming and J lost 5 bases, with 10 bases between them. Germline V gives CDR1 MNHEY, CDR2 SVGAGI. CDR3 length equals 13 residues. CDR3 nucleotides: TGTGCCAGCAGTCCCACAGGTGACAATGAGCAGTTCTTC. Translation: CASSPTGDNEQFF.

The CDR3 nucleotides read TGTGCCAGCAGCCCGGGACAGATGGGTGGCTACACCTTC. It codes for CASSPGQMGGYTF. This chain uses TRBV7-9 with TRBJ1-2; 7 nucleotides line up with TRBD1. CDR1 is SEHNR and CDR2 is FQNEAQ in the germline V gene (reference sequence). The CDR3 consists of 13 residues. V shed 5 bases and J 7 bases; nucleotides not matched to a gene: 7.

The chain couples TRBV10-2 to TRBJ1-2; the D is unclear. From germline, CDR1 is WSHSY and CDR2 SAAADI. V lost 2 bases and J lost 4, with 11 bases in between. The CDR3 is 14 amino acids. The CDR3 sequence is CASSEVGVLYGYTF. The CDR3 region has the DNA TGCGCCAGCAGTGAGGTCGGGGTGCTCTATGGCTACACCTTC.

J is TRBJ1-1 and V is TRBV5-6; 10 nucleotides align to TRBD1. The CDR3 has 16 residues. Germline values: CDR1 SGHDT, CDR2 YYEEEE. J lost 2 bases, V lost 4 bases, and 8 bases had no gene match. The CDR3 DNA reads as TGTGCCAGCAGCGTTCCGGGACAGGGGAAAAACACTGAAGCTTTCTTT. This translates into CASSVPGQGKNTEAFF.

The V gene is TRBV4-2, the J gene TRBJ2-1, with 7 bases aligning to TRBD2. The CDR3 sequence is 15 residues long. Unmatched junction bases numbered 8, after V lost 4 bases and J lost 5 bases. Germline-derived CDR1 and CDR2 are LGHNA and YNFKEQ. CDR3 protein: CASSPPASGDNEQFF. The CDR3 bases are TGTGCCAGCAGCCCTCCGGCTAGCGGTGACAATGAGCAGTTCTTC.

V is TRBV7-8 and J is TRBJ2-1; 8 nucleotides agree with TRBD2. Trimming took 5 bases from V and 11 from J; bases not matched to a gene: 8. There are 13 residues in the CDR3. Germline loops: CDR1 SGHVS, CDR2 FQNEAQ. The CDR3 region is CASSPSPGGQQFF. The DNA of the CDR3 is TGTGCCAGCAGCCCATCCCCGGGGGGGCAGCAGTTCTTC. The full variable domain, completed using reference TRBV7-8 and TRBJ2-1, is GAGVSQSPRYKVAKRGQDVALRCDPISGHVSLFWYQQALGQGPEFLTYFQNEAQLDKSGLPSDRFFAERPEGSVSTLKIQRTQQEDSAVYLCASSPSPGGQQFFGPGTRLTVL.

The chain links TRBV25-1 to TRBJ1-5, with 10 nucleotides matching TRBD1. Trimming at V came to 4 bases and at J to 5 bases, leaving 8 bases not matched to a gene. This CDR3 is built from 16 residues. The germline V gene has CDR1 MGHDK and CDR2 SYGVNS. The CDR3 nucleotides are TGTGCCAGCAGTGCCCCGGGACAGGGGCATCATCAGCCCCAGCATTTT. Translated, it gives CASSAPGQGHHQPQHF.

In this sample, this clone turned up once. V and J are TRBV5-6 and TRBJ2-7, with TRBD1 identical over 9 bases. Germline V gives CDR1 SGHDT, CDR2 YYEEEE. The junction had 7 bases not matched to a gene; V was cut back by 2 bases and J by 7 bases. The CDR3 loop spans 14 amino acids. In nucleotides, the CDR3 is TGTGCCAGCAGCTTAGGGACAGGGAGCACTGAGCAGTACTTC. Translated: CASSLGTGSTEQYF.

This chain connects TRBV28 to TRBJ2-3; TRBD1 might be the D (6 bases). CDR1 is MDHEN, CDR2 SYDVKM, per germline. The V end lost 3 bases, the J end lost 1 base, and 17 bases lay between the germline ends. CDR3 length: 17 amino acids. In DNA, the CDR3 is TGTGCCAGCAGTTTCCCCGGGACACCGATTGGCACAGATACGCAGTATTTT. Translating it yields CASSFPGTPIGTDTQYF.

This clone was seen once. The rearrangement links TRBV6-1 to TRBJ1-4; D gene uncertain. V dropped 8 bases and J dropped 1 base, with 5 bases sitting between them. CDR1 and CDR2 from the germline V gene are MNHNS and SASEGT. This CDR3 has 12 residues. CDR3 protein: CASGITNEKLFF. The CDR3 DNA follows: TGTGCCAGCGGGATAACTAATGAAAAACTGTTTTTT.